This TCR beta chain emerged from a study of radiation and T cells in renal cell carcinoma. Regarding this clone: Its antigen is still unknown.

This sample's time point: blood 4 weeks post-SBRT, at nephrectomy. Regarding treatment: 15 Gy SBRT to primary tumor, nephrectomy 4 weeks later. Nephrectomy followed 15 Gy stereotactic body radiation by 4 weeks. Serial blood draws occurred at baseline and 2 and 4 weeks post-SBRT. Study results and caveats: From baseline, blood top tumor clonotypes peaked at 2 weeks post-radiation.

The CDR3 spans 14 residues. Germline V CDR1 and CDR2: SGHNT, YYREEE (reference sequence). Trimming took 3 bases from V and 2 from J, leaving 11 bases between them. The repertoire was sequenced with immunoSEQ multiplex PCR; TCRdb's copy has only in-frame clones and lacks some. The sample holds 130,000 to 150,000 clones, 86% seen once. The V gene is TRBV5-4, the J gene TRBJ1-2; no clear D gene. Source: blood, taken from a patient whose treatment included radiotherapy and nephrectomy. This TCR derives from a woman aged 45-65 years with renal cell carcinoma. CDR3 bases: TGTGCCAGCAGCTACCCGGCCCTAAACTATGGCTACACCTTC. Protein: CASSYPALNYGYTF.